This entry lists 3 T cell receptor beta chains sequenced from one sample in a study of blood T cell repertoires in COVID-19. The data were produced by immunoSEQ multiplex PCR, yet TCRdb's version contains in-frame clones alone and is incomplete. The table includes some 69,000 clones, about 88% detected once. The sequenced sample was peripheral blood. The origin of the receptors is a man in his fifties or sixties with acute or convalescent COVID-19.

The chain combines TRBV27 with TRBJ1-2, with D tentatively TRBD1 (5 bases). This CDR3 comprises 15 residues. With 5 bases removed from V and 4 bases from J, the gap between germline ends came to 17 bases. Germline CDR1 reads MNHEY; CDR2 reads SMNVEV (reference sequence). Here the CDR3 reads CASSPYTGTPYGYTF. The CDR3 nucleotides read TGTGCCAGCAGTCCCTATACAGGAACCCCCTATGGCTACACCTTC.

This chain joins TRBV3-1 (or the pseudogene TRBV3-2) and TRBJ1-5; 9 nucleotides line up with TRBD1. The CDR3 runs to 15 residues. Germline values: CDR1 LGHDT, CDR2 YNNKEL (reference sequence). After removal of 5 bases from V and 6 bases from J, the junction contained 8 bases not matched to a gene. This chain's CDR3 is CASSFGQGFRQPQHF. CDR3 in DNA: TGTGCCAGCAGCTTCGGACAGGGGTTTCGTCAGCCCCAGCATTTT.

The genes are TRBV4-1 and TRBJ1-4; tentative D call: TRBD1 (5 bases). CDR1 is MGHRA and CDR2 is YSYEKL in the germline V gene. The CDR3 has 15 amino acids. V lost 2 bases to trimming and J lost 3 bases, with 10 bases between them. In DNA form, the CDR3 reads TGCGCCAGCAGCCAATTTATCAGGGCTAATGAAAAACTGTTTTTT. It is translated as CASSQFIRANEKLFF.